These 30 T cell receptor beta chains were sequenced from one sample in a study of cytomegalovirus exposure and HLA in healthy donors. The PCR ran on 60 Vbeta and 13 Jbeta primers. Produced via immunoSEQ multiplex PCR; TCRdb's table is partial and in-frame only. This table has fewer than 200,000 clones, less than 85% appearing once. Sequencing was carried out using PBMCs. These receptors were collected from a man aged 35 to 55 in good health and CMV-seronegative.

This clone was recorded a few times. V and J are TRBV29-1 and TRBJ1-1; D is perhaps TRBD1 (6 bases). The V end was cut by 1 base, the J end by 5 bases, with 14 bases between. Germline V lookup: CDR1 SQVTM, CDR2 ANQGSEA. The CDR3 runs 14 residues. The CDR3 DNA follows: TGCAGCGTTGAAGGGGCAGGGGCAGGGACTGAAGCTTTCTTT. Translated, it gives CSVEGAGAGTEAFF.

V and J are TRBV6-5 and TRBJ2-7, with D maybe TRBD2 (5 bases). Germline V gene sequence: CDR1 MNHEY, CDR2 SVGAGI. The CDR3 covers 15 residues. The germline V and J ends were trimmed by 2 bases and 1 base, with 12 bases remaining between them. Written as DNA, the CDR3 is TGTGCCAGCAGTTACCGACAAAGGACTTCCTACGAGCAGTACTTC. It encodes CASSYRQRTSYEQYF.

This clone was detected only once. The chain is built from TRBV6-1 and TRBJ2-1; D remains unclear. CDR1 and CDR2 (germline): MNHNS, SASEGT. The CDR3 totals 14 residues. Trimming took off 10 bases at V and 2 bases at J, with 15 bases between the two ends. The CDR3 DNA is TGTGCCACCGCAGGCCTCCCACCCTACAATGAGCAGTTCTTC. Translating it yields CATAGLPPYNEQFF.

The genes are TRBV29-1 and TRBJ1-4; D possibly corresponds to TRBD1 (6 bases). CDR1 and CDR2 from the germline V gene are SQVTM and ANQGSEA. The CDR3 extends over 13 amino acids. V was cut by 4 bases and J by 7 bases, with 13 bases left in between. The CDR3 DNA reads TGCAGCGTTGGTTGGCAGGGGTTTGAAAAACTGTTTTTT. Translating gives CSVGWQGFEKLFF.

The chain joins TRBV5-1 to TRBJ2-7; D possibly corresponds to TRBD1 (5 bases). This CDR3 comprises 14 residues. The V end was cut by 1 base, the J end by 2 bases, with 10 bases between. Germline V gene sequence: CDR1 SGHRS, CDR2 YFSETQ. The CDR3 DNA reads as TGCGCCAGCAGCTTGAATACAGGAGCCTACGAGCAGTACTTC. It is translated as CASSLNTGAYEQYF. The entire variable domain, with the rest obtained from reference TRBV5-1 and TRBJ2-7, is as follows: KAGVTQTPRYLIKTRGQQVTLSCSPISGHRSVSWYQQTPGQGLQFLFEYFSETQRNKGNFPGRFSGRQFSNSRSEMNVSTLELGDSALYLCASSLNTGAYEQYFGPGTRLTVT.

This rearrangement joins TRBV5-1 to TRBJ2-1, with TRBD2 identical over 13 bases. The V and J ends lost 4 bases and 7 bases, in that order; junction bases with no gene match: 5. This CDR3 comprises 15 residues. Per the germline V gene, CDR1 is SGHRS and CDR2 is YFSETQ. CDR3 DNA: TGCGCCAGCAGCACGGGGACTAGCGGGGCAAATGAGCAGTTCTTC. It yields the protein CASSTGTSGANEQFF.

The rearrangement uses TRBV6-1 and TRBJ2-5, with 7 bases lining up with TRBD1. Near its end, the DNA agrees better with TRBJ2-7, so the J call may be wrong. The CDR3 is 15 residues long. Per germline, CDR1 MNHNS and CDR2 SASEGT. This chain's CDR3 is CASRKLGDRRYEQYF. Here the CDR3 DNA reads TGTGCCAGCAGAAAGTTGGGGGACAGACGCTACGAGCAGTACTTC.

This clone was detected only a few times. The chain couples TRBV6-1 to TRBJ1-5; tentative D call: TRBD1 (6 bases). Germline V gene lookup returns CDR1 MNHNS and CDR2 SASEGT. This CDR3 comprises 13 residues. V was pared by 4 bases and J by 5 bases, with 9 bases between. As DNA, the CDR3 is TGTGCCAGCAGTGGACAGGTTCATCAGCCCCAGCATTTT. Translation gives CASSGQVHQPQHF.

CDR3 loop: CASSDLGRDNQPQHF. CDR3 sequence (DNA): TGTGCCAGCAGTGACTTGGGCAGGGATAATCAGCCCCAGCATTTT. The chain couples TRBV6-1 to TRBJ1-5, with D perhaps TRBD1 (5 bases). Germline CDR1 reads MNHNS; CDR2 reads SASEGT. This CDR3 has 15 residues. Trimming removed 3 bases from V and 4 bases from J, with 13 bases in between.

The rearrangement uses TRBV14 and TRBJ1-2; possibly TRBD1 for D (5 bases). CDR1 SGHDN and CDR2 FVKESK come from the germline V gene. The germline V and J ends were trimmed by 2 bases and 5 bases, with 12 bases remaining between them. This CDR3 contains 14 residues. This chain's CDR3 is CASSQNNRLYGYTF. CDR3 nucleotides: TGTGCCAGCAGCCAAAACAACAGGCTATATGGCTACACCTTC.

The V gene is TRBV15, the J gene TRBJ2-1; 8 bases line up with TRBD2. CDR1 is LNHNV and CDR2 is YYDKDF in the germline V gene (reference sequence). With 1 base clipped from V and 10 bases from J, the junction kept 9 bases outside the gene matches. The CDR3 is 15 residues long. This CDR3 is CATSRGRGAPGEQFF. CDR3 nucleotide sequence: TGTGCCACCAGCAGAGGGCGGGGGGCCCCTGGGGAGCAGTTCTTC.

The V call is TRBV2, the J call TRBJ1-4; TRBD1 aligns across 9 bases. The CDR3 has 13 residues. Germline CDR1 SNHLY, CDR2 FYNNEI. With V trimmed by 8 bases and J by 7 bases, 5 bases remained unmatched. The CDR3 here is CASLDRGSEKLFF. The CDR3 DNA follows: TGTGCCAGCCTGGACAGGGGCAGTGAAAAACTGTTTTTT.

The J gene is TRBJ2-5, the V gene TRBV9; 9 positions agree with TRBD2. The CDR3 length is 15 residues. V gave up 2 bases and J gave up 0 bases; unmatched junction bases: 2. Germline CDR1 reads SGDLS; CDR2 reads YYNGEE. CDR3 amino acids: CASSVPSGDQETQYF. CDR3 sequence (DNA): TGTGCCAGCAGCGTTCCTAGCGGGGACCAAGAGACCCAGTACTTC.

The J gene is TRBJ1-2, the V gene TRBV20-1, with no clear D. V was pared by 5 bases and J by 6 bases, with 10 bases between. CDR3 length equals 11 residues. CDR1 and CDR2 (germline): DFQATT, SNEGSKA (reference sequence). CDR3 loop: CSADSFHGYTF. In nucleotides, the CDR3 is TGCAGTGCTGACTCCTTCCATGGCTACACCTTC.

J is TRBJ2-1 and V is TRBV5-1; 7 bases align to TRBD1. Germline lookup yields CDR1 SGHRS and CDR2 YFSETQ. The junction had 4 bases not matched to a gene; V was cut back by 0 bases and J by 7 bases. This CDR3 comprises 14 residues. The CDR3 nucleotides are TGCGCCAGCAGCTTGGGGGACAGTATTAATGAGCAGTTCTTC. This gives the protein CASSLGDSINEQFF.

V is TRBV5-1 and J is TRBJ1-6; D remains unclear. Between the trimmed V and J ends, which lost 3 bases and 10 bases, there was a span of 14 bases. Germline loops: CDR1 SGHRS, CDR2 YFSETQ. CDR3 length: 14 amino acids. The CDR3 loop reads CASSSETGGSPLHF. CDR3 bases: TGCGCCAGCAGCTCCGAAACGGGTGGGTCACCCCTCCACTTT. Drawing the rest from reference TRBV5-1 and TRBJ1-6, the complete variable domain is KAGVTQTPRYLIKTRGQQVTLSCSPISGHRSVSWYQQTPGQGLQFLFEYFSETQRNKGNFPGRFSGRQFSNSRSEMNVSTLELGDSALYLCASSSETGGSPLHFGNGTRLTVT.

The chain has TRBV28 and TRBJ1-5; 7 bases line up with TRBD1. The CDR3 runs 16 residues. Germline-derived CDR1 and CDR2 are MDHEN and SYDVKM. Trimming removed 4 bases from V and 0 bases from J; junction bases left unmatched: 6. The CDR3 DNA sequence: TGTGCCAGCAGTTCGACAGGGTCTTTTAGCAATCAGCCCCAGCATTTT. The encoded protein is CASSSTGSFSNQPQHF.

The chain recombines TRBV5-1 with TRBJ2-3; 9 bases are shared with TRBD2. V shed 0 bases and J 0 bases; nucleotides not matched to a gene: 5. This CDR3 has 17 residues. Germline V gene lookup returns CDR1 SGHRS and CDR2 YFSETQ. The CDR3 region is CASSLGSGGSSTDTQYF. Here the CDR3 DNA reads TGCGCCAGCAGCTTGGGTAGCGGGGGTTCTAGCACAGATACGCAGTATTTT. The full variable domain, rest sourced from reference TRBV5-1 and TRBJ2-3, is KAGVTQTPRYLIKTRGQQVTLSCSPISGHRSVSWYQQTPGQGLQFLFEYFSETQRNKGNFPGRFSGRQFSNSRSEMNVSTLELGDSALYLCASSLGSGGSSTDTQYFGPGTRLTVL.

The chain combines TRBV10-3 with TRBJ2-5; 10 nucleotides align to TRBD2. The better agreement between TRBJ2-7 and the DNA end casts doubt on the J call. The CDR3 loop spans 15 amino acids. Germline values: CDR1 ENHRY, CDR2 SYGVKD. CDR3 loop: CAISPQRGGSYEQYF. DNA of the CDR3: TGTGCCATCAGTCCACAGCGGGGGGGATCCTACGAGCAGTACTTC.

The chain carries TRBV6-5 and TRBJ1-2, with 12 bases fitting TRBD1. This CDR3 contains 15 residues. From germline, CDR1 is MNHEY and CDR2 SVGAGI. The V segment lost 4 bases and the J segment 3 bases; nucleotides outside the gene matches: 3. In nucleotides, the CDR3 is TGTGCCAGCAGTTTGGGGACAGGGGGCTACTATGGCTACACCTTC. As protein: CASSLGTGGYYGYTF.

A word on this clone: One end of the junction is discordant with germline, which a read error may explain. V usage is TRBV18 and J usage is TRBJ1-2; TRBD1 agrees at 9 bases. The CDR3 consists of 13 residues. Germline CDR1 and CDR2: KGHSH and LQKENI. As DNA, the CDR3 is TGTGCCAGCTCCCCACAGGGGGCGAGGGGCTACACCTTC. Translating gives CASSPQGARGYTF.

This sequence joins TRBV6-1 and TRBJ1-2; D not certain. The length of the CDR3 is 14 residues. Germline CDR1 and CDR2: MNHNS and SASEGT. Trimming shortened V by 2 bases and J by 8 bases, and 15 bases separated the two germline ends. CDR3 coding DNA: TGTGCCAGCAGTGAATCCGGGAGCCAGCGGGGCTACACCTTC. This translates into CASSESGSQRGYTF.

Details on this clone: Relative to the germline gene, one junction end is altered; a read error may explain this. This CDR3 is CAGSPLYEQYF. As DNA, the CDR3 is TGTGCCGGCAGCCCCCTCTACGAGCAGTACTTC. This chain connects TRBV9 to TRBJ2-7; D ambiguous. The V gene's germline CDR1 is SGDLS and CDR2 YYNGEE. This CDR3 is 11 amino acids long.

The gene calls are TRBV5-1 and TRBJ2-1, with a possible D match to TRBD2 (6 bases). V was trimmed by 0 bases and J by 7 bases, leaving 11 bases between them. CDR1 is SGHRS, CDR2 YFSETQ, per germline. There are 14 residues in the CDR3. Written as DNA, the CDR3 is TGCGCCAGCAGCTTGGTAGGGGCGGGAAATGAGCAGTTCTTC. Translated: CASSLVGAGNEQFF.

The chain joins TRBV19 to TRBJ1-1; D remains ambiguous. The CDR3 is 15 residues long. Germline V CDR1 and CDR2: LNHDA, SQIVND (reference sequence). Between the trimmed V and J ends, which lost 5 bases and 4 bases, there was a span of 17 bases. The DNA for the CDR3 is TGTGCCAGTAGTGATACGCGGGAGGTCGCCACTGAAGCTTTCTTT. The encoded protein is CASSDTREVATEAFF.

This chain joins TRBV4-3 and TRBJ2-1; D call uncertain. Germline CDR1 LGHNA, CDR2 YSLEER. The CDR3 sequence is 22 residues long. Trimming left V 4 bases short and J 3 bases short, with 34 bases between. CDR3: CASSPQKRVTAIDRGFYNEQFF. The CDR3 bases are TGCGCCAGCAGCCCCCAGAAGAGAGTTACTGCGATCGATAGAGGATTCTACAATGAGCAGTTCTTC.

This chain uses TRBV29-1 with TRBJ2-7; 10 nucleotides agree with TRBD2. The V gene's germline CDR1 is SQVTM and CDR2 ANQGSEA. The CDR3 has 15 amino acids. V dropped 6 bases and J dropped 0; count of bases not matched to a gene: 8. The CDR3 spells CSVEKRGGSSYEQYF. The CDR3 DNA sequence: TGCAGCGTGGAGAAGCGGGGGGGGAGCTCCTACGAGCAGTACTTC.

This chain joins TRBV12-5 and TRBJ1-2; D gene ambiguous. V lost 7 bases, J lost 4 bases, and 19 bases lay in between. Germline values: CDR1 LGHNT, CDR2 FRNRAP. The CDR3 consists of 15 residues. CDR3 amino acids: CASALGSGQSYGYTF. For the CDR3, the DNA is TGTGCTAGTGCCCTAGGTAGCGGGCAGTCCTATGGCTACACCTTC.

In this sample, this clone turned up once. In nucleotides, the CDR3 is TGTGCCAGCAGCTCCGGACTAGCGGGCGAGCAGTACTTC. It encodes CASSSGLAGEQYF. This chain uses TRBV7-9 with TRBJ2-5, with 11 bases that match TRBD2. The better agreement between TRBJ2-7 and the DNA end casts doubt on the J call. CDR1 and CDR2 from the germline V gene are SEHNR and FQNEAQ (reference sequence). The CDR3 has 13 amino acids.

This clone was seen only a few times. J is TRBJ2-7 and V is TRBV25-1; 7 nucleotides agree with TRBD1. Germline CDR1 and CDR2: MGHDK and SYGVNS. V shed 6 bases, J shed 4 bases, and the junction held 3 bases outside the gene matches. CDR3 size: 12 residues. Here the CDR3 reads CASSGTAYEQYF. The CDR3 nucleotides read TGTGCCAGCAGCGGGACAGCTTACGAGCAGTACTTC.